Below, one T cell receptor beta chain is given with its context. The antigen is undetermined. It was with 60 Vbeta and 13 Jbeta primers that the PCR ran. Clones were read by immunoSEQ multiplex PCR, and TCRdb kept only the in-frame ones, dropping some. The sample table includes 70,000 or so clones. This specimen belongs to a study of cytomegalovirus exposure and HLA in healthy donors. General study points: The authors reported that TCR beta sequences could predict HLA-A and HLA-B alleles. These predictions were accurate for most subjects in the first cohort. Overall, roughly 150 TCR beta chains were annotated as cytomegalovirus-associated.

Germline V gene lookup returns CDR1 SGHTA and CDR2 FQGTGA. With 5 bases clipped from V and 6 bases from J, the junction kept 7 bases outside the gene matches. The CDR3 sequence is 13 residues long. This TCR was sampled from a female donor in good health and CMV-seropositive. The chain links TRBV7-3 to TRBJ2-7; 7 bases map to TRBD1. The sequencing input was PBMCs. CDR3 sequence (DNA): TGTGCCAGCAGCCCACGACAGGGCGGCGAGCAGTACTTC. This codes for CASSPRQGGEQYF.